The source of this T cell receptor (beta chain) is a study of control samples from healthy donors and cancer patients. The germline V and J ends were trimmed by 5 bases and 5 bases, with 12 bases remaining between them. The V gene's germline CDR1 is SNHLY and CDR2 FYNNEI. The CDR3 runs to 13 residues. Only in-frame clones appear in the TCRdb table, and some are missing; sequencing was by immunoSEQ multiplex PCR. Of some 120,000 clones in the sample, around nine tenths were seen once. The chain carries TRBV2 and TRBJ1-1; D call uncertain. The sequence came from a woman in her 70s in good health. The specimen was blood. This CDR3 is CASSPLDTTEAFF. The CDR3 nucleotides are TGTGCCAGCAGTCCCCTGGATACAACTGAAGCTTTCTTT.